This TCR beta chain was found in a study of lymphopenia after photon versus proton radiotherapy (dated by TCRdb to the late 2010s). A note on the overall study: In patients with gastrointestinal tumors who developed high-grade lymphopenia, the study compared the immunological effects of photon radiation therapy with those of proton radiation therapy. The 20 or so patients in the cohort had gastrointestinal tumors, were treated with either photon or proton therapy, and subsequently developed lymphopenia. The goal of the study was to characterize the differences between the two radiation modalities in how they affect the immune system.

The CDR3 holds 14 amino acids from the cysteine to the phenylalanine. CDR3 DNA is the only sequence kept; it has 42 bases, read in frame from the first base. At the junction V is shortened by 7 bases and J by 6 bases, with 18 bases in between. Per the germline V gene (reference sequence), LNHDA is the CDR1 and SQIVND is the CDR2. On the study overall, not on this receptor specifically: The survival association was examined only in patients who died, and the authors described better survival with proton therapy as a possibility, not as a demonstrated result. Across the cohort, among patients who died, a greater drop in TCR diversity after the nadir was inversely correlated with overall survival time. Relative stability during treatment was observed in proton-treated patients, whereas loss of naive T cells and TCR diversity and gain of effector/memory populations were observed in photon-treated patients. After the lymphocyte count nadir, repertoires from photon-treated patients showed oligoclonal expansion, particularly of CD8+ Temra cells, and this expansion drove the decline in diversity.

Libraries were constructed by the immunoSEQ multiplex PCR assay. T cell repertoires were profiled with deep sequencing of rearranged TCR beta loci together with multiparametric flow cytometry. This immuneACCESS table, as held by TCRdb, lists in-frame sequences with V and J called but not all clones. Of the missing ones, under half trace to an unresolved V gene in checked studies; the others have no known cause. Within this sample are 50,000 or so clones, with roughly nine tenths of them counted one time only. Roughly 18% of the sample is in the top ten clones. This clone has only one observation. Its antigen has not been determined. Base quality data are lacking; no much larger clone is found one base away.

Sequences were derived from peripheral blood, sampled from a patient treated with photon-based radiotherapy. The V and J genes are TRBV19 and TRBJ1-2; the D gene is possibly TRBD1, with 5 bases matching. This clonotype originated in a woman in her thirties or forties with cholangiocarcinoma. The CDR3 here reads CASTHTGTSDGYTF. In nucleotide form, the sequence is TGTGCCAGTACGCACACCGGGACCTCAGATGGCTACACCTTC.